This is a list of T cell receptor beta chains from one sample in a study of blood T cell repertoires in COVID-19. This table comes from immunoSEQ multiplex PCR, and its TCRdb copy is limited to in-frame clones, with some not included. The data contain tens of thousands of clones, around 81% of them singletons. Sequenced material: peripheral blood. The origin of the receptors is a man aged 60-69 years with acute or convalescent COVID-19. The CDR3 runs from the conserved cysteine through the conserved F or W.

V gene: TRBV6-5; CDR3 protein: CASMDRVRNQPQHF
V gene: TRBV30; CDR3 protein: CAWSVLPGQGNEKLFF
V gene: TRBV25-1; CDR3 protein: CPARGGDTDTQYF
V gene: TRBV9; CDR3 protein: CASSDGQYGYTF
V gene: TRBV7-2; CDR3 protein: CASSSTAQAGHYGYTF
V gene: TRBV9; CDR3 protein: CASSVDQGAGNTIYF
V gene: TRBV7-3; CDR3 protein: CASSSGTAGNYGYTF
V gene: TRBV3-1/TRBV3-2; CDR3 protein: CASSQDPPRTIYF
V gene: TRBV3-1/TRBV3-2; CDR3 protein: CASSLRRTGRYGYTF
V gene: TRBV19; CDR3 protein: CASRDRGGTDTQYF
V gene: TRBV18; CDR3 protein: CASSPAERRNGYTF
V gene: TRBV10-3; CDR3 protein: CAISEGVGYEQYF
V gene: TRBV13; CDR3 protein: CASSPRWQEAFF
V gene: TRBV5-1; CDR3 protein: CASSLGSSYNSPLHF
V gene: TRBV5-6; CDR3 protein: CASSLGQLIYEQYF
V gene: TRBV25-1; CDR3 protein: CASRQGEALGYGYTF
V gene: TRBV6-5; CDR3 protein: CASKQQGAGDSPLHF
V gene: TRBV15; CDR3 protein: CATSRRTGNDYGYTF
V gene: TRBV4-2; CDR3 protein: CASSQEYLNGGAKGEQFF
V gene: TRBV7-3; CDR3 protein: CASSLDQDRGHNQPQHF
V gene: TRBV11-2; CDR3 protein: CASSLATGLRGNEQFF
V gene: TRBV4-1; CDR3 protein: CASSQRGELAGQETQYF
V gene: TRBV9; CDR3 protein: CASSDGQGSYGYTF
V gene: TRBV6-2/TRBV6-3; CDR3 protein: CASSYRTGGGYTF
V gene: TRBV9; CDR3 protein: CASSKTPNQPQHF
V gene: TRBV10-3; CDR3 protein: CATQGLSGQGASNTEAFF
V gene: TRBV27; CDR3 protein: CASSLPGSEQYF
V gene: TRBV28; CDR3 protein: CASSPPTSGGAHEQFF
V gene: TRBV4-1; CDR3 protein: CASSQTGDYEQYF
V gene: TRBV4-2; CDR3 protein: CASSQEYRSNTEAFF
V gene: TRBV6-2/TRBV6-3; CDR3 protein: CASSYSAGVHETQYF
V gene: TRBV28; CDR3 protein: CASSSPEGAVSNTGELFF
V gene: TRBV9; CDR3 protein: CASSPNPTANYGYTF
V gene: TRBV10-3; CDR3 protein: CAISEREEKLFF
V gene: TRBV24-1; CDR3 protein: CATSDFEQAEGYTF
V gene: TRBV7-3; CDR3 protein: CASSLKEGSPLHF
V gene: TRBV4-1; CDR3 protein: CASSNHRGANQPQHF
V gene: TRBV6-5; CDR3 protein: CATSRGGNQPQHF
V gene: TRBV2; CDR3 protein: CASTPTGNNSPLHF
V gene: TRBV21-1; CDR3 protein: CASSKRRVRLAVYNEQFF
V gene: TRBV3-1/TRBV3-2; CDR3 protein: CASSQGQNLGYTF
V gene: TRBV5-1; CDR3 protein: CASSRSGTGGNEQYF
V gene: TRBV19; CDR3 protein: CASSMDWGQQETQYF
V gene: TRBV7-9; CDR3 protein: CASSFGVNEQFF
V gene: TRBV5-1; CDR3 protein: CASSLVVRGEAFF
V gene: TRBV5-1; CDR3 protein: CASSLVGGQVNNEQFF
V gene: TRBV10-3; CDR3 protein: CAISVGLFTGELFF
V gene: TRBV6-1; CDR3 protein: CASSEAPRTSGNTIYF